The present entry profiles one T cell receptor beta chain with its context. Its antigen is currently unknown. CDR1 and CDR2 (germline): SSHAT, FNYEAQ (reference sequence). The CDR3 is 14 residues long. V trimming: 5 bases; J trimming: 11 bases; junction bases outside the gene matches: 14. The TCR beta CDR3 regions underwent amplification from RNA transcripts. The workflow started with a first-round RT-PCR run with HTBI primers and then moved on to a second-round multiplex PCR. TCRdb redid the calling of the multiplex PCR reads with MiXCR, one entry per CDR3 protein. This table has 660,000 or so distinct CDR3 sequences, about 38% appearing once. This specimen belongs to a study of Graves' ophthalmopathy and Graves' hyperthyroidism. Whole-study results and caveats: Progression of ophthalmopathy was predicted by the model with about 67% sensitivity and just under 75% specificity.

Sequencing was done on a sample of peripheral blood. The receptor's source is an adult man with Graves' ophthalmopathy. The genes are TRBV7-7 and TRBJ2-5; 7 bases match TRBD2. The CDR3 reads CASSQSTGRGEQYF. In DNA, the CDR3 is TGTGCCAGCAGCCAATCGACGGGCCGGGGGGAGCAGTACTTC.